One and the same sample provided the 29 T cell receptor beta chains below, sequenced in a study of regulatory T cells in long-lasting Graves disease. Time point meaning: newly diagnosed GD, antithyroid drugs for less than 3 months. RNA isolated from PBMCs was used to make the TCR library. The TCR beta library used iRepertoire HTBI primers with Arm-PCR amplification of CDR3. A single record per CDR3 protein comes from TCRdb applying MiXCR to the multiplex PCR reads. The table includes 400,000 to 550,000 distinct CDR3 sequences, under 15% detected once. The data were also submitted as part of a second study, on T cells in Graves' hyperthyroidism and ophthalmopathy.

The sample in question was peripheral blood mononuclear cells (PBMCs), obtained at new diagnosis, from a patient treated with antithyroid drugs. These receptors all come from a woman aged 25 to 39 with Graves disease.

The gene calls are TRBV29-1 and TRBJ2-1, with 7 bases that match TRBD2. V was clipped by 3 bases and J by 6 bases; unmatched bases: 5. This CDR3 region has 13 residues. The germline V gene has CDR1 SQVTM and CDR2 ANQGSEA. CDR3 sequence (DNA): TGCAGCGTTGAGGGCGGGAGTCGCAATGAGCAGTTCTTC. Encoded protein: CSVEGGSRNEQFF.

The CDR3 here is CAWSPSGSVADTQYF. Written as DNA, the CDR3 is TGTGCCTGGAGTCCTAGCGGGAGCGTGGCAGATACGCAGTATTTT. This chain connects TRBV30 to TRBJ2-3; TRBD2 agrees at 10 bases. The CDR3 extends over 15 amino acids. Germline CDR1 and CDR2: GTSNPN and SVGIG (reference sequence). Losses at the gene ends were 2 bases for V and 4 bases for J; bases not matched to a gene: 6.

This clonotype was seen a handful of times. Being one base from a much bigger clone, this may be a read error. The gene calls are TRBV18 and TRBJ2-1, with D possibly matching TRBD2 (5 bases). CDR1 and CDR2 (germline): KGHSH, LQKENI. Trimming took 0 bases from V and 8 from J, leaving 14 bases between them. The CDR3 totals 15 residues. CDR3 bases: TGTGCCAGCTCACCACCGACTATGGCCCAATATGAGCAGTTCTTC. Its protein is CASSPPTMAQYEQFF.

In this sample, this clonotype turned up many times. The chain combines TRBV6-2 or TRBV6-3 with TRBJ2-7; 7 bases agree with TRBD1. With V trimmed by 2 bases and J by 6 bases, 4 bases remained unmatched. The CDR3 is 13 amino acids. In germline, CDR1 is MNHEY, CDR2 SVGEGT. CDR3 amino acids: CASSYAPGGEQYF. The CDR3 nucleotides are TGTGCCAGCAGTTACGCTCCAGGGGGCGAGCAGTACTTC.

This clonotype was observed many times. The chain has TRBV6-1 and TRBJ2-1; TRBD1 aligns across 8 bases. The length of the CDR3 is 14 residues. Trimming cost V 7 bases and J 3 bases; bases outside gene matches: 5. From germline, CDR1 is MNHNS and CDR2 SASEGT. CDR3 DNA sequence: TGTGCCAGCAAAACAGGGGGAGTCTACAATGAGCAGTTCTTC. Protein: CASKTGGVYNEQFF.

At least ten counts were recorded for this clonotype. The genes are TRBV11-2 and TRBJ2-5; D call uncertain. The ends were cut back, 5 bases at V and 3 bases at J, with 16 bases in the middle. Germline-derived CDR1 and CDR2 are SGHAT and FQNNGV. CDR3 size: 15 residues. The CDR3 DNA sequence: TGTGCCAGCAGCCCTCCGTCCCTAAGGGAAGAGACCCAGTACTTC. Translation gives CASSPPSLREETQYF.

This clonotype was observed at least ten times. The CDR3 sequence is CASSPLNGGTDTQYF. The CDR3 DNA reads as TGTGCCAGCTCACCACTGAATGGGGGGACAGATACGCAGTATTTT. The chain uses TRBV18 and TRBJ2-3, with D perhaps matching TRBD2 (6 bases). V dropped 1 base and J dropped 3 bases, with 11 bases sitting between them. The CDR3 spans 15 residues. Germline CDR1 and CDR2: KGHSH and LQKENI.

Many counts were recorded for this clonotype. The chain employs TRBV4-2 and TRBJ2-5, with 10 bases that match TRBD2. Germline V lookup: CDR1 LGHNA, CDR2 YNFKEQ. J was trimmed by 1 base and V by 0 bases; bases with no gene match: 5. The CDR3 loop spans 17 amino acids. CDR3 loop: CASSQDSGLAVQETQYF. The CDR3 DNA is TGTGCCAGCAGCCAAGATTCCGGACTAGCGGTCCAAGAGACCCAGTACTTC.

This clonotype was found many times. The rearrangement uses TRBV30 and TRBJ2-5; D is unclear. Germline V CDR1 and CDR2: GTSNPN, SVGIG (reference sequence). The length of the CDR3 is 13 residues. Trimming stripped 0 bases from V and 2 bases from J, with 7 bases between. CDR3 amino acids: CAWSVYLQETQYF. The DNA for the CDR3 is TGTGCCTGGAGTGTCTACCTACAAGAGACCCAGTACTTC.

The chain has TRBV6-1 and TRBJ2-7; 7 positions match TRBD1. CDR3 length equals 14 residues. Germline values: CDR1 MNHNS, CDR2 SASEGT. J was trimmed by 1 base and V by 8 bases; bases with no gene match: 8. The CDR3: CASDSPGQSYEQYF. The CDR3 DNA follows: TGTGCCAGCGATTCTCCGGGACAGTCCTACGAGCAGTACTTC.

This clonotype came up many times. This chain uses TRBV2 with TRBJ1-1; D is undetermined. Per germline, CDR1 SNHLY and CDR2 FYNNEI. This CDR3 contains 12 residues. Trimming left V 6 bases short and J 5 bases short, with 10 bases between. CDR3 DNA: TGTGCCAGCAGCCCAAAGGGAACTGAAGCTTTCTTT. Amino acids: CASSPKGTEAFF. Looking up the rest from reference TRBV2 and TRBJ1-1 gives the full variable domain: EPEVTQTPSHQVTQMGQEVILRCVPISNHLYFYWYRQILGQKVEFLVSFYNNEISEKSEIFDDQFSVERPDGSNFTLKIRSTKLEDSAMYFCASSPKGTEAFFGQGTRLTVV.

In its sample, this clonotype was seen many times. The V gene is TRBV20-1, the J gene TRBJ1-2, with 7 bases fitting TRBD1. The V gene's germline CDR1 is DFQATT and CDR2 SNEGSKA (reference sequence). The CDR3 sequence is 14 residues long. Losses at the gene ends were 5 bases for V and 3 bases for J; bases not matched to a gene: 9. CDR3 coding DNA: TGCAGTGCTCAGGGGACAGCAGAACACTATGGCTACACCTTC. Its translation: CSAQGTAEHYGYTF.

This clonotype was picked up many times. V and J are TRBV24-1 and TRBJ2-3, with 13 bases aligning to TRBD2. Losses at the gene ends were 0 bases for V and 6 bases for J; bases not matched to a gene: 8. The CDR3 has 18 residues. Looked up from germline, CDR1 is KGHDR and CDR2 is SFDVKD. The CDR3 spells CATSDLRTSGSVLDTQYF. CDR3 sequence (DNA): TGTGCCACCAGTGATTTGCGGACTAGCGGGAGTGTTTTGGATACGCAGTATTTT.

This clonotype was observed many times. The V call is TRBV7-3, the J call TRBJ2-5; 11 nucleotides line up with TRBD1. Germline V gene sequence: CDR1 SGHTA, CDR2 FQGTGA. V lost 6 bases to trimming and J lost 5 bases; unmatched junction nucleotides: 8. The CDR3 runs to 15 residues. The CDR3 region is CASSPDRGRFETQYF. The CDR3 DNA follows: TGTGCCAGCAGTCCGGACAGGGGGCGATTCGAGACCCAGTACTTC.

There are many counts of this clonotype. The chain recombines TRBV18 with TRBJ2-7; D is unresolved. This CDR3 region has 14 residues. Germline V gene data show CDR1 as KGHSH and CDR2 as LQKENI. The germline V and J ends were trimmed by 3 bases and 4 bases, with 13 bases remaining between them. CDR3 nucleotides: TGTGCCAGCTCACCTCGTGACATCGTATACGAGCAGTACTTC. As protein: CASSPRDIVYEQYF.

This clonotype was seen ten or more times. The chain couples TRBV28 to TRBJ2-4, with 7 positions matching TRBD1. The CDR3 is 12 amino acids. The V gene's germline CDR1 is MDHEN and CDR2 SYDVKM. V trimming: 8 bases; J trimming: 3 bases; junction bases outside the gene matches: 1. DNA of the CDR3: TGTGCCAGCCAGGGGGTCAAAAACATTCAGTACTTC. The encoded protein is CASQGVKNIQYF.

Ten or more counts support this clonotype. The chain combines TRBV7-8 with TRBJ2-1; D remains ambiguous. Germline CDR1 reads SGHVS; CDR2 reads FQNEAQ. The CDR3 totals 17 residues. V was clipped by 2 bases and J by 6 bases, with 20 bases between them. In nucleotides, the CDR3 is TGTGCCAGCAGCTTAACGTCCGACTCATATCTCGGCAATGAGCAGTTCTTC. As protein: CASSLTSDSYLGNEQFF.

This clonotype was recorded many times. The V and J genes are TRBV6-6 and TRBJ1-4, with a weak D call TRBD1 (5 bases). Germline V gene data show CDR1 as MNHNY and CDR2 as SVGAGI (reference sequence). V lost 0 bases and J lost 10, with 18 bases in between. The CDR3 spans 16 residues. CDR3 DNA sequence: TGTGCCAGCAGTTACTCGAGATTCGTCAGGGAAGGAAAACTGTTTTTT. As protein: CASSYSRFVREGKLFF.

This clonotype appeared many times. V gene TRBV7-2 combines with J gene TRBJ2-2; D is tentatively TRBD1 or TRBD2 (6 bases each). The CDR3 contains 17 residues. Germline CDR1 SGHTA, CDR2 FQGNSA. The V end was cut by 1 base, the J end by 3 bases, with 15 bases between. In DNA, the CDR3 is TGTGCCAGCAGCTTAGTAGGAGGGGCAGGGGACACCGGGGAGCTGTTTTTT. Encoded protein: CASSLVGGAGDTGELFF. Full variable domain (rest looked up from reference TRBV7-2 and TRBJ2-2): GAGVSQSPSNKVTEKGKDVELRCDPISGHTALYWYRQSLGQGLEFLIYFQGNSAPDKSGLPSDRFSAERTGGSVSTLTIQRTQQEDSAVYLCASSLVGGAGDTGELFFGEGSRLTVL.

There are many counts of this clonotype. The genes are TRBV6-5 and TRBJ2-2; D unclear. With 2 bases removed from V and 1 base from J, the gap between germline ends came to 2 bases. CDR1 is MNHEY, CDR2 SVGAGI, per germline. The CDR3 has 13 residues. CDR3: CASSYVNTGELFF. CDR3 DNA: TGTGCCAGCAGTTACGTGAACACCGGGGAGCTGTTTTTT.

This clonotype was recorded at least ten times. The rearrangement links TRBV7-2 to TRBJ1-5; TRBD1 is a possible D gene (6 bases). CDR1 and CDR2 from the germline V gene are SGHTA and FQGNSA. V dropped 1 base and J dropped 3 bases, with 13 bases sitting between them. The CDR3 totals 16 residues. CDR3 nucleotide sequence: TGTGCCAGCAGCTTAGGGGCAGGGGTAATCAATCAGCCCCAGCATTTT. It translates to CASSLGAGVINQPQHF.

This clonotype was picked up many times. The rearrangement links TRBV9 to TRBJ2-7; 13 bases agree with TRBD2. The CDR3 totals 14 residues. J gave up 4 bases and V 3 bases, and 1 base lay outside the gene matches. CDR1 and CDR2 from the germline V gene are SGDLS and YYNGEE. CDR3: CASSGGLAGYEQYF. CDR3 sequence (DNA): TGTGCCAGCAGCGGGGGACTAGCGGGATACGAGCAGTACTTC.

The chain joins TRBV5-4 to TRBJ2-7; D uncertain. Germline V gene sequence: CDR1 SGHNT, CDR2 YYREEE (reference sequence). Trimming stripped 1 base from V and 6 bases from J, with 14 bases between. This CDR3 is built from 14 residues. CDR3: CASSLLGRSAEQYF. The CDR3 DNA is TGTGCCAGCAGCTTGTTGGGTCGATCGGCCGAGCAGTACTTC.

The sample holds many counts of this clonotype. The gene calls are TRBV20-1 and TRBJ2-2; D is unresolved. Trimming took 0 bases from V and 7 from J, leaving 18 bases between them. CDR1 is DFQATT and CDR2 is SNEGSKA in the germline V gene (reference sequence). This CDR3 has 16 residues. The CDR3 bases are TGCAGTGCTAGAGATCCGGTTGCCGGGTTGAGCGGGGAGCTGTTTTTT. Translated, it gives CSARDPVAGLSGELFF.

The chain uses TRBV18 and TRBJ2-4; a possible D gene is TRBD1 (6 bases). Looked up from germline, CDR1 is KGHSH and CDR2 is LQKENI. The V end lost 4 bases, the J end lost 1 base, and 26 bases lay between the germline ends. This CDR3 spans 20 amino acids. Here the CDR3 reads CASSQSWTATSSLAKNIQYF. For the CDR3, the DNA is TGTGCCAGCTCACAGTCCTGGACAGCCACGAGTTCCCTCGCCAAAAACATTCAGTACTTC.

V gene TRBV5-6 combines with J gene TRBJ1-4, with TRBD1 identical over 8 bases. The CDR3 length is 13 residues. Germline values: CDR1 SGHDT, CDR2 YYEEEE. Losses at the gene ends were 7 bases for V and 3 bases for J; bases not matched to a gene: 2. DNA of the CDR3: TGTGCCAGCGGACAGGGTCCTAATGAAAAACTGTTTTTT. This translates into CASGQGPNEKLFF.

A few counts support this clonotype. The chain uses TRBV5-6 and TRBJ1-1, with D unresolved. Trimming pared 0 bases from V and 8 bases from J, leaving 11 bases between. The CDR3 sequence is 13 residues long. Germline CDR1 and CDR2: SGHDT and YYEEEE. CDR3 amino acids: CASSLGGLPEAFF. The CDR3 DNA reads as TGTGCCAGCAGCTTGGGGGGTCTACCCGAAGCTTTCTTT.

A note on this clonotype: A much larger clone lies a single base off, so this may be a read error. This chain joins TRBV7-7 and TRBJ2-3, with 11 bases aligning to TRBD1. Judging by the DNA end, TRBJ2-1 fits better; the J call may be wrong. Germline V lookup: CDR1 SSHAT, CDR2 FNYEAQ (reference sequence). The CDR3 totals 15 residues. The chain's CDR3 is CASSFDRTGGYEQFF. For the CDR3, the DNA is TGTGCCAGCAGCTTCGACCGGACAGGGGGCTACGAGCAGTTCTTC.

This clonotype was observed many times. The genes are TRBV3-1 and TRBJ1-5; the D gene is possibly TRBD1 (5 bases). This CDR3 comprises 12 residues. V was pared by 6 bases and J by 9 bases, with 12 bases between. Germline loops: CDR1 LGHDT, CDR2 YNNKEL (reference sequence). The CDR3 here is CASSAFGGPQHF. For the CDR3, the DNA is TGTGCCAGCAGTGCGTTCGGGGGGCCCCAGCATTTT. Full variable domain (remainder filled in from reference TRBV3-1 and TRBJ1-5): DTAVSQTPKYLVTQMGNDKSIKCEQNLGHDTMYWYKQDSKKFLKIMFSYNNKELIINETVPNRFSPKSPDKAHLNLHINSLELGDSAVYFCASSAFGGPQHFGDGTRLSIL.